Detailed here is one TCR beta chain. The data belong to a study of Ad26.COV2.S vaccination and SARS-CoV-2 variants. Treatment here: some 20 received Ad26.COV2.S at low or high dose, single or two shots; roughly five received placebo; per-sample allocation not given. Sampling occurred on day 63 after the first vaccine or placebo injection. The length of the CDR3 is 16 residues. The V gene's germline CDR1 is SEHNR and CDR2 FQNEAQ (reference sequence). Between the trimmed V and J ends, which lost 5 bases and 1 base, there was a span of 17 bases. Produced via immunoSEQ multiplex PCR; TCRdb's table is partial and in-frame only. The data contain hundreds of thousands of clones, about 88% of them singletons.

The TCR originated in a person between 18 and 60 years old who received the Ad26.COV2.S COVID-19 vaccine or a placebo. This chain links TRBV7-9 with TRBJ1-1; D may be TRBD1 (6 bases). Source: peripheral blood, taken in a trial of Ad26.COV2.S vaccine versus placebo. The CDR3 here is CASSRNREWWNTEAFF. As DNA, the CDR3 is TGTGCCAGCAGCCGGAACAGGGAGTGGTGGAACACTGAAGCTTTCTTT.